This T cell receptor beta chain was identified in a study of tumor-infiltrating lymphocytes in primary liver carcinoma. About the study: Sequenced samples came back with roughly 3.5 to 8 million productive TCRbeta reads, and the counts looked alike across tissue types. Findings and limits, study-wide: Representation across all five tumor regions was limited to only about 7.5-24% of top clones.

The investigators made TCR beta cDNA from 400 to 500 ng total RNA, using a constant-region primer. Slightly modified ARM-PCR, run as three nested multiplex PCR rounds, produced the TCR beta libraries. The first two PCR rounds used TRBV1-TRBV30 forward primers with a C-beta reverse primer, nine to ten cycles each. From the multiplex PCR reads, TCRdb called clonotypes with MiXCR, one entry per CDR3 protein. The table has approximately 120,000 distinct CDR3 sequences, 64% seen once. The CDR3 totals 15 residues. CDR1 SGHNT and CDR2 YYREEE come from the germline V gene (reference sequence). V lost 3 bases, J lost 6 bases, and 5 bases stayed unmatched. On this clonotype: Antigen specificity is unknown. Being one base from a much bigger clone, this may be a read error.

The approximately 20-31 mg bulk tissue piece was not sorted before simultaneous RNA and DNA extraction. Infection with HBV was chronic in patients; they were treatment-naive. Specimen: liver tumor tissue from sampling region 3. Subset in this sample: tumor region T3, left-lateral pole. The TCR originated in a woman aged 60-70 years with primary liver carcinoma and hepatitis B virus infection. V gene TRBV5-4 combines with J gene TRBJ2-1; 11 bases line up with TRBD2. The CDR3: CASSSGTSGFNEQFF. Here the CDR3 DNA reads TGTGCCAGCAGCTCCGGGACTAGCGGATTCAATGAGCAGTTCTTC.